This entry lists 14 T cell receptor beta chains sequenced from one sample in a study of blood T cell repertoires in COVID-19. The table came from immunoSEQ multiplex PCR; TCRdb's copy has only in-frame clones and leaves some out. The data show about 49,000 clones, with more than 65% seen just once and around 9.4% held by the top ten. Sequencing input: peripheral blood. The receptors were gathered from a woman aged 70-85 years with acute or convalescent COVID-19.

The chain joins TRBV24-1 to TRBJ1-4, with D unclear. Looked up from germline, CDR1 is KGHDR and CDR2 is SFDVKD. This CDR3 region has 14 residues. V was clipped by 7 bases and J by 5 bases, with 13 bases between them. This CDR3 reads CATSQDGRNEKLFF. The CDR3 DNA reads TGTGCCACCAGCCAGGACGGGAGGAATGAAAAACTGTTTTTT.

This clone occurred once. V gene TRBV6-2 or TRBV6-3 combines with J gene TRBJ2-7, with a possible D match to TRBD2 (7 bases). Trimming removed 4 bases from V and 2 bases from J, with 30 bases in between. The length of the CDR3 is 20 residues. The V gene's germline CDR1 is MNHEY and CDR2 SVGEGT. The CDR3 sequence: CASSSNREIGPAGVTYEQYF. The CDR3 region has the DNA TGTGCCAGCAGTTCGAACAGGGAGATAGGACCCGCGGGAGTTACCTACGAGCAGTACTTC.

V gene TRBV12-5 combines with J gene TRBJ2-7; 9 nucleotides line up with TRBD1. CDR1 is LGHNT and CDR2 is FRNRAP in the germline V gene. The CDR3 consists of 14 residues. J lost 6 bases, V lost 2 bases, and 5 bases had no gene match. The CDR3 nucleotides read TGTGCTAGTGGTTTGCTGGACAGGGGAGGCGAGCAGTACTTC. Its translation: CASGLLDRGGEQYF.

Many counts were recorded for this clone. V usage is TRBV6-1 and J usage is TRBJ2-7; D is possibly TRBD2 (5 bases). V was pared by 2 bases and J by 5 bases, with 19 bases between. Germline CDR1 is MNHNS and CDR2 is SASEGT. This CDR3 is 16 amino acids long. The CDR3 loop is CASSEKFPLIGDEQYF. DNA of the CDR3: TGTGCCAGCAGTGAAAAGTTTCCTCTAATCGGGGACGAGCAGTACTTC.

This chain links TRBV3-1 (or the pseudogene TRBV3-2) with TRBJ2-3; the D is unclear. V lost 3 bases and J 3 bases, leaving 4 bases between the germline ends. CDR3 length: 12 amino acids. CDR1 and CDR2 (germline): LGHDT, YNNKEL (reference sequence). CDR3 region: CASSQSTDTQYF. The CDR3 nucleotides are TGTGCCAGCAGCCAGAGTACAGATACGCAGTATTTT.

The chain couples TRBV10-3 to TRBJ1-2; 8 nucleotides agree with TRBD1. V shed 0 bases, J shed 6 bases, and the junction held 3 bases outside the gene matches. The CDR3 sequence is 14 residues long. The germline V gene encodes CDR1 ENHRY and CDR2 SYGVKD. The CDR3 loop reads CAISESTGADGYTF. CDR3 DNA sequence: TGTGCCATCAGTGAGTCGACAGGGGCAGATGGCTACACCTTC.

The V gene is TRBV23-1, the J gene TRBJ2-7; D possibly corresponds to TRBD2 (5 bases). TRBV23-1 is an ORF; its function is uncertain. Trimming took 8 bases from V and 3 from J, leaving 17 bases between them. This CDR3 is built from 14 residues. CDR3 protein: CASVTGSVGYEQYF. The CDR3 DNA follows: TGCGCCAGCGTCACGGGGTCCGTCGGCTACGAGCAGTACTTC.

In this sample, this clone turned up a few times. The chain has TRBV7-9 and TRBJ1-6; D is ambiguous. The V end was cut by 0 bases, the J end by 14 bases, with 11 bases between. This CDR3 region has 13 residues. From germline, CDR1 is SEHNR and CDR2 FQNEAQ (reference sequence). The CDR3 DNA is TGTGCCAGCAGCTTAGCGTTACGCTCAGCCCTCCACTTT. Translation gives CASSLALRSALHF.

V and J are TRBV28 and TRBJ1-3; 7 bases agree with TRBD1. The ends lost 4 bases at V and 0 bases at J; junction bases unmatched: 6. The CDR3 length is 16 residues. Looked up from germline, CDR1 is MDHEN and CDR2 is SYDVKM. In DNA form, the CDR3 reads TGTGCCAGCAGTTCCCTGGGGACAGTCTCTGGAAACACCATATATTTT. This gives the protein CASSSLGTVSGNTIYF.

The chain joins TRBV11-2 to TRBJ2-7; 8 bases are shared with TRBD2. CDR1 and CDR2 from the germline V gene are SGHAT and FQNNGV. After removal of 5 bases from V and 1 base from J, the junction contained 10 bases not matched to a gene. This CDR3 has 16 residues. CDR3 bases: TGTGCCAGCAGCCCTACCACTAGCGGAAGTTCCTACGAGCAGTACTTC. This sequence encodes CASSPTTSGSSYEQYF.

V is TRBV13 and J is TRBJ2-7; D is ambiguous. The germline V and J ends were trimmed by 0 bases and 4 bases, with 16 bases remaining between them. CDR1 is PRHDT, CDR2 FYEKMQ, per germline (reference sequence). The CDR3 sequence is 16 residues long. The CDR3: CASSLGRGSAWYEQYF. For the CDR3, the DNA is TGTGCCAGCAGCTTAGGTAGAGGTTCGGCCTGGTACGAGCAGTACTTC.

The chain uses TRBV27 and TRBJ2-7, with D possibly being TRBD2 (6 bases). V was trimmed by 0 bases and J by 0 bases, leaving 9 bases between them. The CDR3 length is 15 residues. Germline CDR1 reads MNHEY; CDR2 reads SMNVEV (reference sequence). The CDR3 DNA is TGTGCCAGCAGTTTATCAATGGGACTCTCCTACGAGCAGTACTTC. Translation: CASSLSMGLSYEQYF.

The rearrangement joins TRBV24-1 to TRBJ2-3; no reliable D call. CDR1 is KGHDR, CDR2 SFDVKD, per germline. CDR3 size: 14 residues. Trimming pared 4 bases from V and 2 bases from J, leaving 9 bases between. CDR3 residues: CATSDPVVTDTQYF. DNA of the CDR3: TGTGCCACCAGTGACCCGGTCGTCACAGATACGCAGTATTTT.

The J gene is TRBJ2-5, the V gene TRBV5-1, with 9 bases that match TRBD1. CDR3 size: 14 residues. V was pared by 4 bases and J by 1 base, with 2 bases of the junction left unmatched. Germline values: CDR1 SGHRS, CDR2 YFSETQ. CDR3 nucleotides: TGCGCCAGCAGCACGGGACAGGGCCAAGAGACCCAGTACTTC. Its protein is CASSTGQGQETQYF.